The rows below give T cell receptor beta chains drawn from one sample of a study of cytomegalovirus exposure and HLA in healthy donors. Libraries were prepared by immunoSEQ multiplex PCR; TCRdb keeps only in-frame clonotypes and omits some of them. The table includes 150,000 to 200,000 clones, approximately 9.5% detected once. The sample was PBMCs. The receptors originated from a woman in her 30s in good health and CMV-seropositive. CDR3s include the opening cysteine and the closing phenylalanine or tryptophan. D genes are given only for firm matches. Rows give clone size only sometimes, using once, few, many, or a class for an expanded clone.

cdr3_aa cdr3_nt d_call v_call clone_size j_call
CASSVSGTGLQETQYF TGTGCCAGCAGCGTAAGCGGGACAGGGCTTCAAGAGACCCAGTACTTC TRBD1 TRBV9 few TRBJ2-5
CASSENSLNTGELFF TGTGCCAGCAGTGAGAACAGCTTGAACACCGGGGAGCTGTTTTTT - TRBV6-1 few TRBJ2-2
CASSPDRQETQYF TGTGCCAGCAGTCCGGACAGGCAGGAGACCCAGTACTTC TRBD1 TRBV2 - TRBJ2-5
CASSLTSGAYNEQFF TGTGCCAGCAGCTTGACTAGCGGGGCTTACAATGAGCAGTTCTTC TRBD2 TRBV5-4 - TRBJ2-1
CASSMANRGRRWITEAFF TGTGCCAGTAGTATGGCGAACAGGGGGCGGAGGTGGATCACTGAAGCTTTCTTT TRBD1 TRBV19 - TRBJ1-1
CASSLGLNIGELFF TGCGCCAGCAGCTTGGGTCTAAATATCGGGGAGCTGTTTTTT - TRBV5-1 - TRBJ2-2
CASSLRGHQGDIQYF TGTGCCAGCAGCTTAAGGGGACATCAAGGGGACATTCAGTACTTC - TRBV11-2 - TRBJ2-4
CASSLDGTLTF TGTGCCAGCAGCTTAGACGGGACTCTGACTTTC - TRBV7-6 - TRBJ2-6
CASITKPGQGWETQYF TGTGCCAGCATTACAAAACCGGGACAGGGGTGGGAGACCCAGTACTTC TRBD1 TRBV11-2 - TRBJ2-5
CASSSTSYEQYF TGTGCCAGCAGCTCCACTAGCTACGAGCAGTACTTC - TRBV11-3 few TRBJ2-7
CASSIRLAESSYEQYF TGCGCCAGCAGCATAAGACTAGCGGAGAGCTCCTACGAGCAGTACTTC TRBD2 TRBV5-1 few TRBJ2-7
CASSEGQGSKNIQYF TGTGCCAGCAGCGAAGGACAGGGTTCCAAAAACATTCAGTACTTC TRBD1 TRBV7-9 few TRBJ2-4
CASSLDGRSTDTQYF TGTGCCAGCAGCTTGGACGGGAGAAGCACAGATACGCAGTATTTT - TRBV5-4 - TRBJ2-3
CASSIGIGGQETQYF TGTGCCAGTAGTATAGGGATCGGCGGCCAAGAGACCCAGTACTTC - TRBV19 - TRBJ2-5
CASSEGGRGYGYTF TGTGCCAGCAGTGAAGGAGGGCGGGGCTATGGCTACACCTTC - TRBV6-1 - TRBJ1-2
CASSLGTFSGNTIYF TGTGCCAGCAGCTTAGGGACATTCTCTGGAAACACCATATATTTT - TRBV7-8 - TRBJ1-3
CASDNRAGNQPQHF TGTGCCAGCGATAACAGGGCGGGCAATCAGCCCCAGCATTTT - TRBV19 few TRBJ1-5
CASSLDHSFLETQYF TGTGCCAGCAGCTTAGATCACAGCTTCCTGGAGACCCAGTACTTC - TRBV13 - TRBJ2-5
CASSPTTGSLYEQYF TGCGCCAGCAGCCCGACGACAGGGTCCCTCTACGAGCAGTACTTC TRBD1 TRBV4-1 few TRBJ2-7
CASSPKGVSGYEQYF TGTGCCAGCAGCCCGAAGGGGGTAAGCGGCTACGAGCAGTACTTC - TRBV5-6 - TRBJ2-7
CACQNARDTEAFF TGTGCCTGCCAAAACGCTCGGGACACTGAAGCTTTCTTT - TRBV30 few TRBJ1-1
CASSFRGTNEKLFF TGCGCCAGCAGCTTCAGGGGGACTAATGAAAAACTGTTTTTT TRBD1 TRBV5-1 few TRBJ1-4
CASSETRTGVAEAFF TGTGCCAGCAGTGAAACTCGGACAGGGGTCGCTGAAGCTTTCTTT TRBD1 TRBV2 - TRBJ1-1
CASSLMGASEQFF TGTGCCAGCAGCTTAATGGGGGCAAGTGAGCAGTTCTTC - TRBV7-9 - TRBJ2-1
CASSQVDIISYNEQFF TGCGCCAGCAGCCAAGTAGACATAATCTCCTACAATGAGCAGTTCTTC - TRBV4-1 - TRBJ2-1
CASSLGQGNYEQYF TGTGCCAGCAGCTTAGGACAGGGTAATTATGAGCAGTACTTC TRBD1 TRBV7-6 - TRBJ2-7
CASSLGRGQGYIEKLFF TGCGCCAGCAGCTTGGGAAGGGGGCAAGGGTATATTGAAAAACTGTTTTTT TRBD1 TRBV5-1 - TRBJ1-4
CASSPTGKGYGYTF TGTGCCAGCAGCCCAACAGGGAAGGGCTATGGCTACACCTTC - TRBV7-6 - TRBJ1-2
CASSPRTGGDEQYF TGCGCCAGCAGCCCTAGGACAGGGGGCGACGAGCAGTACTTC TRBD1 TRBV5-1 few TRBJ2-7
CASSASRVQETQYF TGTGCCAGCAGTGCGTCCCGAGTTCAAGAGACCCAGTACTTC - TRBV2 few TRBJ2-5
CASSEWGTGAGNTIYF TGTGCCAGCAGTGAATGGGGGACAGGGGCCGGAAACACCATATATTTT TRBD1 TRBV25-1 - TRBJ1-3
CASRLRDRGKTQYF TGTGCCAGCCGACTCAGGGACAGGGGAAAGACCCAGTACTTC TRBD1 TRBV6-5 - TRBJ2-5
CASSLGEGMNTEAFF TGTGCCAGCAGCTTAGGGGAGGGAATGAACACTGAAGCTTTCTTT - TRBV7-9 - TRBJ1-1
CASSYSDNWRANEQFF TGTGCCAGCAGTTACTCAGACAACTGGCGAGCCAATGAGCAGTTCTTC - TRBV6-5 few TRBJ2-1
CASRGTANQGGYTF TGTGCCAGCAGGGGGACAGCGAACCAGGGAGGCTACACCTTC TRBD1 TRBV6-6 - TRBJ1-2
CASSTGQGTDTQYF TGCGCCAGCAGCACCGGACAGGGAACAGATACGCAGTATTTT TRBD1 TRBV5-1 - TRBJ2-3
CASSLTSTGETQYF TGTGCCAGCAGCTTAACTAGCACCGGGGAGACCCAGTACTTC - TRBV7-9 - TRBJ2-5
CASSRGMNTEAFF TGTGCCAGCAGTCGGGGAATGAACACTGAAGCTTTCTTT - TRBV25-1 few TRBJ1-1
CASRPPPDGGEQYF TGTGCCAGCAGGCCTCCACCAGACGGGGGCGAGCAGTACTTC - TRBV6-5 few TRBJ2-7
CASSLGQGARSPYEAFF TGTGCCAGCAGCTTGGGACAGGGGGCGAGGTCTCCCTATGAAGCTTTCTTT TRBD1 TRBV7-6 - TRBJ1-1
CASSLVEQGRGELFF TGCGCCAGCAGCTTGGTTGAACAGGGTCGCGGGGAGCTGTTTTTT - TRBV5-1 - TRBJ2-2
CASSLSAQGSYEQYF TGCGCCAGCTCCCTTTCCGCGCAGGGATCATACGAGCAGTACTTC - TRBV5-1 - TRBJ2-7
CASSLAASGNGYTF TGCGCCAGCAGCTTGGCCGCTAGCGGTAATGGCTACACCTTC - TRBV5-1 few TRBJ1-2
CASSSAEGSTEAFF TGTGCCAGCAGTTCGGCCGAAGGGAGCACTGAAGCTTTCTTT - TRBV27 few TRBJ1-1
CASSLEAGMDTGELFF TGCGCCAGCAGCTTGGAGGCAGGGATGGACACCGGGGAGCTGTTTTTT - TRBV5-1 - TRBJ2-2
CASSLHQAETQYF TGTGCCAGCAGTCTACATCAGGCAGAGACCCAGTACTTC - TRBV27 - TRBJ2-5
CSVELAGKADTQYF TGCAGCGTGGAACTAGCGGGAAAAGCAGATACGCAGTATTTT TRBD2 TRBV29-1 - TRBJ2-3
CASSIRSSNQPQHF TGTGCCAGTAGTATCCGGAGCAGCAATCAGCCCCAGCATTTT - TRBV19 - TRBJ1-5
CASSFPLGVQASGTVEQFF TGCGCCAGCAGCTTTCCCTTGGGGGTCCAGGCTAGCGGGACGGTTGAGCAGTTCTTC TRBD2 TRBV5-1 - TRBJ2-1
CASSLDSYGYTF TGCGCCAGCAGCCTCGACAGCTATGGCTACACCTTC - TRBV5-1 - TRBJ1-2
CSVETASNYGYTF TGCAGCGTGGAGACAGCCTCTAACTATGGCTACACCTTC - TRBV29-1 - TRBJ1-2
CAISEDRGRRSYEQYF TGTGCCATCAGTGAGGACAGGGGGCGCCGGTCCTACGAGCAGTACTTC TRBD1 TRBV10-3 few TRBJ2-7
CASSQWTSGGDTQYF TGTGCCAGCAGCCAATGGACTAGCGGTGGAGATACGCAGTATTTT TRBD2 TRBV7-9 - TRBJ2-3
CASSDGTGGVNGYTF TGTGCCAGCAGCGATGGGACAGGGGGCGTAAATGGCTACACCTTC TRBD1 TRBV27 - TRBJ1-2
CASSHDGQAFF TGCGCCAGCAGCCATGATGGACAGGCTTTCTTT - TRBV4-1 few TRBJ1-1
CASILAEAYEQYF TGTGCCAGCATCCTAGCGGAGGCCTACGAGCAGTACTTC TRBD2 TRBV2 - TRBJ2-7
CASSRGRGGYEQYF TGTGCCAGCTCCAGGGGTCGCGGAGGTTACGAGCAGTACTTC - TRBV2 few TRBJ2-7
CASSLGLAGIHEQFF TGTGCCAGCAGCTTGGGACTAGCGGGAATCCATGAGCAGTTCTTC TRBD2 TRBV9 once TRBJ2-1
CASSSSSLTQYF TGTGCCAGCAGCTCATCGAGTCTTACGCAGTATTTT - TRBV5-6 few TRBJ2-3